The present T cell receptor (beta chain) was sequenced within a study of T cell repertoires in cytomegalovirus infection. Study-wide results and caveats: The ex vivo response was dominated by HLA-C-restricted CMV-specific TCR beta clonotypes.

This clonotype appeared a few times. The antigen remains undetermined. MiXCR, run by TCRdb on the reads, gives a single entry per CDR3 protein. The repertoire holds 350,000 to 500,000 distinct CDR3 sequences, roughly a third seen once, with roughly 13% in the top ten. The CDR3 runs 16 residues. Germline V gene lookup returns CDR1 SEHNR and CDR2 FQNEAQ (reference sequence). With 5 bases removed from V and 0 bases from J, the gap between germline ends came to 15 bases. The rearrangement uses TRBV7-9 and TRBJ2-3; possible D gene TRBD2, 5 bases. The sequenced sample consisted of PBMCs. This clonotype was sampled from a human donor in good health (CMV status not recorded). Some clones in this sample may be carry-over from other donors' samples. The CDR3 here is CASSPRTRKSTDTQYF. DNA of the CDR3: TGTGCCAGCAGCCCTAGGACTCGTAAAAGCACAGATACGCAGTATTTT.